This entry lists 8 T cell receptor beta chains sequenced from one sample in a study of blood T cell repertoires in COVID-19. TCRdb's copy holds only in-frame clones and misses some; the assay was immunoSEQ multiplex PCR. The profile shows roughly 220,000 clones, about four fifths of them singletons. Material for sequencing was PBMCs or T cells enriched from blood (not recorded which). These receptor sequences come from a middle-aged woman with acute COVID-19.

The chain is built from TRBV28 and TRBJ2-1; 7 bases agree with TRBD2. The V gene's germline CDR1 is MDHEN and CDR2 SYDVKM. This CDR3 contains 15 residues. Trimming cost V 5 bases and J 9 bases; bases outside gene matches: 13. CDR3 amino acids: CASSPQDNGRGEQFF. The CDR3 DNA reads TGTGCCAGCAGTCCCCAGGATAATGGGAGGGGTGAGCAGTTCTTC.

CDR3: CASSGGQGPYGYTF. CDR3 bases: TGTGCCAGCAGTGGAGGACAGGGCCCCTATGGCTACACCTTC. The genes are TRBV9 and TRBJ1-2; 8 positions match TRBD1. The CDR3 sequence is 14 residues long. The ends lost 5 bases at V and 4 bases at J; junction bases unmatched: 7. Germline V gene lookup returns CDR1 SGDLS and CDR2 YYNGEE.

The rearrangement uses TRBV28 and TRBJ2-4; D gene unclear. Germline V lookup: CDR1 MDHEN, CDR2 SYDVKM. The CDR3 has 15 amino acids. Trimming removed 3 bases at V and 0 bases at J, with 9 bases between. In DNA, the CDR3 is TGTGCCAGCAGTTTCCCCGGTATAGCCAAAAACATTCAGTACTTC. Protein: CASSFPGIAKNIQYF.

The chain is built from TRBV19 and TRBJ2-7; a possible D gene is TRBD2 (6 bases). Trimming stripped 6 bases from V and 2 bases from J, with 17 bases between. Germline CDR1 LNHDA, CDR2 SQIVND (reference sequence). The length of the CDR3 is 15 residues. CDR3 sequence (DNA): TGTGCCAGTAGCCCCCGGGGGAGCAGACCCTACGAGCAGTACTTC. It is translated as CASSPRGSRPYEQYF.

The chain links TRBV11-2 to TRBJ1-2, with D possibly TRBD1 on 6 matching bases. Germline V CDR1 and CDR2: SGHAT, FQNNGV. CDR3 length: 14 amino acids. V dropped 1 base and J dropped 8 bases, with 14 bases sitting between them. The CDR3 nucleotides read TGTGCCAGCAGCTTAGCCGGAGCAGGGGAAGGCTACACCTTC. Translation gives CASSLAGAGEGYTF.

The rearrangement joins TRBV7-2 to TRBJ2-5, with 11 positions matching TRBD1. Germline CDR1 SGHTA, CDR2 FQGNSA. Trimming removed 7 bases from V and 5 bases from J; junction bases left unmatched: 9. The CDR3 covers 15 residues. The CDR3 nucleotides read TGTGCCAGCATGCGGGACAGGGGGAATTGGGAGACCCAGTACTTC. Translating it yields CASMRDRGNWETQYF.

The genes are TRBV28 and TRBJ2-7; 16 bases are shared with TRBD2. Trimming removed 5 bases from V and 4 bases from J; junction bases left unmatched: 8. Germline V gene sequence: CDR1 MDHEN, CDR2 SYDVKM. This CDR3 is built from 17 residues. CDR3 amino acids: CASSQGTSGRAAYEQYF. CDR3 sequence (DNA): TGTGCCAGCAGTCAAGGGACTAGCGGGAGGGCCGCTTACGAGCAGTACTTC.

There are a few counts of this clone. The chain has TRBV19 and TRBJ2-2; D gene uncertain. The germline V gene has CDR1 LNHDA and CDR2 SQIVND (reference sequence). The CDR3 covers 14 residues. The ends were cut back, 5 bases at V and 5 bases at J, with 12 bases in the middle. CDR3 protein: CASSEQSRTGELFF. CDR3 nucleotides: TGTGCCAGTAGTGAGCAGTCTAGGACCGGGGAGCTGTTTTTT.